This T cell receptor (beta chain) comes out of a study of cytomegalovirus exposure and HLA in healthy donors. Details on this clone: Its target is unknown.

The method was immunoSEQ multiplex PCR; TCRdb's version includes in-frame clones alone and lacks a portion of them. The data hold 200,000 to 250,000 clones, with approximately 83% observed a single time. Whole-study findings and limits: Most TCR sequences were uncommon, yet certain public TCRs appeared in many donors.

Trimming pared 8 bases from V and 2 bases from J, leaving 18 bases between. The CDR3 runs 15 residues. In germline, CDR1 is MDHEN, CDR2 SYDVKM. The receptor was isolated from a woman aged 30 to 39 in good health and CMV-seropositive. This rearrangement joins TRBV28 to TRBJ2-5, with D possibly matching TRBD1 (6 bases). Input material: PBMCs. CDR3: CASVKAQGPQETQYF. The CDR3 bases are TGTGCCAGCGTAAAAGCACAGGGACCACAAGAGACCCAGTACTTC.